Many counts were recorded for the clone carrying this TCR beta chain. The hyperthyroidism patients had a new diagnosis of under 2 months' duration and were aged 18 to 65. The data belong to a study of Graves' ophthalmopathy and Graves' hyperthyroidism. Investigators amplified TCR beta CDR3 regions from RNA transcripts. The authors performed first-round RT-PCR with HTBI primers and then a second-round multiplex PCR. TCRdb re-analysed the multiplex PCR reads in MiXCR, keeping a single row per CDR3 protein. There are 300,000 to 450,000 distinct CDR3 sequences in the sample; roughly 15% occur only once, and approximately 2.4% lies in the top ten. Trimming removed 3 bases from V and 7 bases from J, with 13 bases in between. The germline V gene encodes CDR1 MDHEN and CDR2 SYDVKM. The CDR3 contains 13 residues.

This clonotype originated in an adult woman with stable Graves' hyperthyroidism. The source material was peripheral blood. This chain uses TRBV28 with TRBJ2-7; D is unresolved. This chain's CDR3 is CASSLLKIREQYF. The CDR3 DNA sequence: TGTGCCAGCAGTTTGTTAAAGATTCGGGAGCAGTACTTC.